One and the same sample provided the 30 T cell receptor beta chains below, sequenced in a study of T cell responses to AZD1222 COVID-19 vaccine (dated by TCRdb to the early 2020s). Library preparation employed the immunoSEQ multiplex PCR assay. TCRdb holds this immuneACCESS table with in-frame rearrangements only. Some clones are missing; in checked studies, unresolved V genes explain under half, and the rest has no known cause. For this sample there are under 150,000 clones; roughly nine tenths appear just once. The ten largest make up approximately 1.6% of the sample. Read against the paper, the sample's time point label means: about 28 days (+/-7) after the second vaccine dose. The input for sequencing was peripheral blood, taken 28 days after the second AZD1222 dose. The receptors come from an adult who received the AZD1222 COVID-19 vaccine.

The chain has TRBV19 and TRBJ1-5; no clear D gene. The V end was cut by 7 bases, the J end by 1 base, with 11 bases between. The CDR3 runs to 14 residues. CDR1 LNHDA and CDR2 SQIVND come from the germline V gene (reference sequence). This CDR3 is CASIPGTSNQPQHF. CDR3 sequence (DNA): TGTGCCAGTATCCCGGGTACCAGCAATCAGCCCCAGCATTTT.

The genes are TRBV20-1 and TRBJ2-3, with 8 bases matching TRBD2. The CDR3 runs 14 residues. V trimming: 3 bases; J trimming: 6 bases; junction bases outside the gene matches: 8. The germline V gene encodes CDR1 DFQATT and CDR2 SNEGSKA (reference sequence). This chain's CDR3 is CSASKSGGLDTQYF. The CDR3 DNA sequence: TGCAGTGCTAGTAAGAGCGGGGGATTGGATACGCAGTATTTT.

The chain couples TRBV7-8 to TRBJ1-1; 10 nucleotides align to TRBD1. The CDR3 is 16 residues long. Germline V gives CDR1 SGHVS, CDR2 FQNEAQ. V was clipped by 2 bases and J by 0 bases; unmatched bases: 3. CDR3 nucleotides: TGTGCCAGCAGCTTACGGGACAGGGGCATGAACACTGAAGCTTTCTTT. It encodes CASSLRDRGMNTEAFF.

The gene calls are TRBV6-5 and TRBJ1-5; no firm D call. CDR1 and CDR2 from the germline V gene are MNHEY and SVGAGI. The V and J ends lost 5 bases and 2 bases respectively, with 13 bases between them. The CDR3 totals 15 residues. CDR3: CASSPIDPRNQPQHF. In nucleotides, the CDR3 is TGTGCCAGCAGTCCAATCGACCCCCGCAATCAGCCCCAGCATTTT.

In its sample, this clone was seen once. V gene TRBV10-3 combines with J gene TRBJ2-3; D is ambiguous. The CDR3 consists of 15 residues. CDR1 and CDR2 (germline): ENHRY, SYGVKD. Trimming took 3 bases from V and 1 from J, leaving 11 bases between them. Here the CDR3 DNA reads TGTGCCATCAGTGATCTGATCTCAGGCACAGATACGCAGTATTTT. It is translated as CAISDLISGTDTQYF.

The DNA of the CDR3 is TGTGCCAGCAAAAGTACAGCTAACTATGGCTACACCTTC. This gives the protein CASKSTANYGYTF. The chain couples TRBV27 to TRBJ1-2; no reliable D call. Germline lookup yields CDR1 MNHEY and CDR2 SMNVEV (reference sequence). This CDR3 is built from 13 residues. V was shortened by 7 bases and J by 0 bases, with 9 bases between the two germline ends.

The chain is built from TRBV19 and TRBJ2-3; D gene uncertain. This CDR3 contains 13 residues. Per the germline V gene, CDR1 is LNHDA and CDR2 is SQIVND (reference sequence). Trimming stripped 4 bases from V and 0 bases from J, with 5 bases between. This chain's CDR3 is CASSKQSTDTQYF. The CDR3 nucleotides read TGTGCCAGTAGTAAACAGAGCACAGATACGCAGTATTTT. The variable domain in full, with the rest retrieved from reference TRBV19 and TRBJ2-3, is DGGITQSPKYLFRKEGQNVTLSCEQNLNHDAMYWYRQDPGQGLRLIYYSQIVNDFQKGDIAEGYSVSREKKESFPLTVTSAQKNPTAFYLCASSKQSTDTQYFGPGTRLTVL.

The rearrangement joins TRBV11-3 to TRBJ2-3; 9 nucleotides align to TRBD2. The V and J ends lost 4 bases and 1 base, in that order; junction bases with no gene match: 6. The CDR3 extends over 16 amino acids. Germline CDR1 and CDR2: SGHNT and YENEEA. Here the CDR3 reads CASSSSGGRGTDTQYF. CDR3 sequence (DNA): TGTGCCAGCAGCTCGAGCGGGGGGCGCGGCACAGATACGCAGTATTTT. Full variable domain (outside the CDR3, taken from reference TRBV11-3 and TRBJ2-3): EAGVVQSPRYKIIEKKQPVAFWCNPISGHNTLYWYLQNLGQGPELLIRYENEEAVDDSQLPKDRFSAERLKGVDSTLKIQPAELGDSAVYLCASSSSGGRGTDTQYFGPGTRLTVL.

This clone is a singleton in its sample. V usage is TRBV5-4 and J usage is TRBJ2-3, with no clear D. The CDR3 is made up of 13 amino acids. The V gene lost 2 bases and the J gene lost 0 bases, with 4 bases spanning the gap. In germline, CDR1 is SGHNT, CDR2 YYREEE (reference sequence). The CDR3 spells CASSFRSTDTQYF. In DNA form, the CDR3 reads TGTGCCAGCAGCTTCAGGAGCACAGATACGCAGTATTTT.

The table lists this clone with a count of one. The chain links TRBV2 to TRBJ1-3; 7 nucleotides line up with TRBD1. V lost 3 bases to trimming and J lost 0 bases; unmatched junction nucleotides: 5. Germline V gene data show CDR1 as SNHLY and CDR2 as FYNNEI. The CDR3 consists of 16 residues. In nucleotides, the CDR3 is TGTGCCAGCAGTGATGGACAGGAGCTCTCTGGAAACACCATATATTTT. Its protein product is CASSDGQELSGNTIYF.

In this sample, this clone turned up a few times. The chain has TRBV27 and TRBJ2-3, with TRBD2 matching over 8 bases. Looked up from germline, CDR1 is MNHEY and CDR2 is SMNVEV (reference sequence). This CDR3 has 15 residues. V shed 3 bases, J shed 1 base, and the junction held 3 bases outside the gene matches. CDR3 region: CASSFLSGGTDTQYF. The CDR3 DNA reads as TGTGCCAGCAGTTTTCTTAGCGGGGGCACAGATACGCAGTATTTT.

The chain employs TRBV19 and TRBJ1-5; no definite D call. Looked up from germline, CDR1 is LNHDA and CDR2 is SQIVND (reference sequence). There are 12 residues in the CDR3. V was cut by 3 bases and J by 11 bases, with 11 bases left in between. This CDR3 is CASSMYARAQHF. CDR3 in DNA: TGTGCCAGTAGTATGTATGCAAGGGCCCAGCATTTT. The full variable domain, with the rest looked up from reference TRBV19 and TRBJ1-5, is DGGITQSPKYLFRKEGQNVTLSCEQNLNHDAMYWYRQDPGQGLRLIYYSQIVNDFQKGDIAEGYSVSREKKESFPLTVTSAQKNPTAFYLCASSMYARAQHFGDGTRLSIL.

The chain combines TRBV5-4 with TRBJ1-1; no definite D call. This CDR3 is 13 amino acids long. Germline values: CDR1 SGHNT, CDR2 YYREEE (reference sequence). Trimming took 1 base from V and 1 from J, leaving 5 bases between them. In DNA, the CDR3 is TGTGCCAGCAGCTTGTCCAAGAACACTGAAGCTTTCTTT. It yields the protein CASSLSKNTEAFF.

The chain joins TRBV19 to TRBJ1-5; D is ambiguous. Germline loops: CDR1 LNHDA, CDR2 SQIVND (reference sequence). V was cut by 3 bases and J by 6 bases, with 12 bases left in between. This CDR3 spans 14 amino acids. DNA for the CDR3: TGTGCCAGTAGTATGGCATATTTGGGTCAGCCCCAGCATTTT. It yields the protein CASSMAYLGQPQHF. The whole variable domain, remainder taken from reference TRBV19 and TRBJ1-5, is DGGITQSPKYLFRKEGQNVTLSCEQNLNHDAMYWYRQDPGQGLRLIYYSQIVNDFQKGDIAEGYSVSREKKESFPLTVTSAQKNPTAFYLCASSMAYLGQPQHFGDGTRLSIL.

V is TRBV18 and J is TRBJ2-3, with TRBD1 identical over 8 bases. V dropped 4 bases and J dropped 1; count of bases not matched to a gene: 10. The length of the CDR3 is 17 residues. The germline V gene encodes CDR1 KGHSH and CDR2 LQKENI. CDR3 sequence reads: CASSQRTGRGGTDTQYF. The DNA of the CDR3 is TGTGCCAGCTCACAAAGGACAGGGCGAGGTGGCACAGATACGCAGTATTTT.

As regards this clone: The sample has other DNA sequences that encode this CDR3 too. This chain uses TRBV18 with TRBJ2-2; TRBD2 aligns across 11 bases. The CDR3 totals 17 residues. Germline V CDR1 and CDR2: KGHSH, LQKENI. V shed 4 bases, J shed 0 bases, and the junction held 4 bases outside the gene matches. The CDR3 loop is CASSLGLAGTNTGELFF. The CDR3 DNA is TGTGCCAGCTCACTTGGACTAGCGGGTACGAACACCGGGGAGCTGTTTTTT.

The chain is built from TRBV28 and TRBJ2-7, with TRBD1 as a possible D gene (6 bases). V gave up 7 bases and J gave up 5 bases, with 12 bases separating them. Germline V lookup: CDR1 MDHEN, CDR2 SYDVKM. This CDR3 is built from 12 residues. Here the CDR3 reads CASTITGNEQYF. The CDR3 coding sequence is TGTGCCAGCACCATAACAGGGAACGAGCAGTACTTC. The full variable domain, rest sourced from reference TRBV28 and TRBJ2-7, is DVKVTQSSRYLVKRTGEKVFLECVQDMDHENMFWYRQDPGLGLRLIYFSYDVKMKEKGDIPEGYSVSREKKERFSLILESASTNQTSMYLCASTITGNEQYFGPGTRLTVT.

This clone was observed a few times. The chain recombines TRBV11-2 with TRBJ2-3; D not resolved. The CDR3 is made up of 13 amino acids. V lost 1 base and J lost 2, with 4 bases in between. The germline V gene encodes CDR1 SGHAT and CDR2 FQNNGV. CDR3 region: CASSLGPTDTQYF. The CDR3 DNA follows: TGTGCCAGCAGCTTAGGACCCACAGATACGCAGTATTTT.

This CDR3 reads CASSQGTPPEAFF. The CDR3 region has the DNA TGTGCCAGCAGCCAAGGGACCCCCCCTGAAGCTTTCTTT. The V call is TRBV6-5, the J call TRBJ1-1, with D perhaps matching TRBD1 (5 bases). Trimming cost V 6 bases and J 6 bases, with 14 bases left between them. Looked up from germline, CDR1 is MNHEY and CDR2 is SVGAGI. This CDR3 has 13 amino acids.

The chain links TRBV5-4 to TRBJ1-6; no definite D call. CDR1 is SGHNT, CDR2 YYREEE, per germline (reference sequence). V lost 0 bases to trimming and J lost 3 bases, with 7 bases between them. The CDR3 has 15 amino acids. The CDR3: CASSLEGSYNSPLHF. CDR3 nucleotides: TGTGCCAGCAGCTTGGAGGGCAGCTATAATTCACCCCTCCACTTT.

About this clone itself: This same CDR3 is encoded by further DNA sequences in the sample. The CDR3 spells CSVEGGYGYTF. The CDR3 nucleotides read TGCAGCGTTGAAGGGGGCTATGGCTACACCTTC. The chain couples TRBV29-1 to TRBJ1-2; no firm D call. The V end lost 1 base, the J end lost 4 bases, and 4 bases lay between the germline ends. CDR1 and CDR2 from the germline V gene are SQVTM and ANQGSEA. The CDR3 is made up of 11 amino acids.

The CDR3 sequence: CASRKDISNYGYTF. The CDR3, as DNA: TGTGCCAGCAGGAAAGACATATCTAACTATGGCTACACCTTC. V usage is TRBV6-5 and J usage is TRBJ1-2; D is unresolved. CDR3 size: 14 residues. The V and J ends lost 6 bases and 0 bases respectively, with 11 bases between them. Germline V gene sequence: CDR1 MNHEY, CDR2 SVGAGI.

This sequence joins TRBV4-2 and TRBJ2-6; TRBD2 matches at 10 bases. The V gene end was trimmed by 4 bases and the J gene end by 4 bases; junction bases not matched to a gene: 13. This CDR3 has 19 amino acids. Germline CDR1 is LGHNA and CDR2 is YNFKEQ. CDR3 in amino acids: CASSPAVAGGAVGANVLTF. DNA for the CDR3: TGTGCCAGCAGCCCCGCGGTAGCGGGGGGTGCCGTGGGGGCCAACGTCCTGACTTTC.

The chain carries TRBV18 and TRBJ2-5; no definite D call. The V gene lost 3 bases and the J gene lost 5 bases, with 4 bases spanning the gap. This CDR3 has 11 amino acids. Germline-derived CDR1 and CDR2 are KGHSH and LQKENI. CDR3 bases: TGTGCCAGCTCACCCGACGAGACCCAGTACTTC. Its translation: CASSPDETQYF.

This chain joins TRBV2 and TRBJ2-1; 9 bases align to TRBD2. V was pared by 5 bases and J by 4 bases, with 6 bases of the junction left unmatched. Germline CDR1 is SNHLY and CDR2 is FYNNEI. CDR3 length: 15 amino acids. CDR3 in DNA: TGTGCCAGCAGTTCTTTGCGGGAGGGTTACAATGAGCAGTTCTTC. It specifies CASSSLREGYNEQFF. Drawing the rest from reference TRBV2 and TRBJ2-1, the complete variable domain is EPEVTQTPSHQVTQMGQEVILRCVPISNHLYFYWYRQILGQKVEFLVSFYNNEISEKSEIFDDQFSVERPDGSNFTLKIRSTKLEDSAMYFCASSSLREGYNEQFFGPGTRLTVL.

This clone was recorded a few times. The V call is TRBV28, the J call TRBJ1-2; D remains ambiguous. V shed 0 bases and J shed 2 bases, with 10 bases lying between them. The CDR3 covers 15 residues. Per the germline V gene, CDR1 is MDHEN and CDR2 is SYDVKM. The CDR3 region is CASSLWGAPNYGYTF. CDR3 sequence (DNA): TGTGCCAGCAGTTTATGGGGCGCGCCGAACTATGGCTACACCTTC.

The CDR3 loop is CATSDGPRDYGYTF. In DNA form, the CDR3 reads TGTGCCACCAGTGATGGACCGAGAGACTATGGCTACACCTTC. The chain uses TRBV24-1 and TRBJ1-2, with no clear D. Between the trimmed V and J ends, which lost 3 bases and 3 bases, there was a span of 10 bases. Germline loops: CDR1 KGHDR, CDR2 SFDVKD. The CDR3 has 14 residues.

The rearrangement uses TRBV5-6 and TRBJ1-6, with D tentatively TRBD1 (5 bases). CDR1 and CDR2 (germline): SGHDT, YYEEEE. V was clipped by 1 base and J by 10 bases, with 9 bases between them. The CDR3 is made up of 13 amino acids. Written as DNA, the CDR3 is TGTGCCAGCAGCTTGTACGGGGACTCACCCCTCCACTTT. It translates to CASSLYGDSPLHF.

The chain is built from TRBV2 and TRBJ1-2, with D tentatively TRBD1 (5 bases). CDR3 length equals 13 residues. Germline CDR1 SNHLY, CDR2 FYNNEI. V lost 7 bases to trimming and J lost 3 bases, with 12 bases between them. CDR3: CASNLRGDYGYTF. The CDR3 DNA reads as TGTGCCAGCAATTTACGGGGCGACTATGGCTACACCTTC.

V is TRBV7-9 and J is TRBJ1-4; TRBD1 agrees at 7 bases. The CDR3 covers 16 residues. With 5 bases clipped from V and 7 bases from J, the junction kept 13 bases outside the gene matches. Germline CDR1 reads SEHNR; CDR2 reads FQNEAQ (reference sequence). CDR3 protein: CASSEGQPGSFEKLFF. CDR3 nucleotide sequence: TGTGCCAGCAGCGAGGGACAGCCGGGGTCGTTTGAAAAACTGTTTTTT.